These T cell receptor beta chains were read from a single sample in a study of neurological immune-mediated disorders. TCRdb independently ran MiXCR on the 5' RACE reads; one entry per CDR3 protein. The sample records tens of thousands of distinct CDR3 sequences, over 5.5% being singletons. The material sequenced was CD4+ T cells from blood. The receptor source for this set is a woman between 18 and 29 years old with multiple sclerosis. Both conserved end residues are part of each CDR3. The order of the fields is J gene, D gene, clone size, V gene, CDR3 protein, CDR3 DNA. The D gene is left open where the match is weak. Only part of the rows carry a size: once, few, many, or a class if the clone is expanded.

j_gene: TRBJ1-1; d_gene: .; abundance: many; v_gene: TRBV5-1; CDR3aa: CASSLSPQGGDTEAFF; CDR3nt: TGCGCCAGCAGCTTGTCCCCACAGGGCGGGGACACTGAAGCTTTCTTT
j_gene: TRBJ1-4; d_gene: .; abundance: many; v_gene: TRBV28; CDR3aa: CASSYRSGTTNEKLFF; CDR3nt: TGTGCCAGCAGTTACCGGTCCGGGACAACTAATGAAAAACTGTTTTTT
j_gene: TRBJ2-3; d_gene: .; abundance: .; v_gene: TRBV11-2; CDR3aa: CASSLEGRGWTDTQYF; CDR3nt: TGTGCCAGCAGCTTAGAGGGCCGCGGGTGGACAGATACGCAGTATTTT
j_gene: TRBJ2-6; d_gene: .; abundance: many; v_gene: TRBV5-6; CDR3aa: CASSLVAGANVLTF; CDR3nt: TGTGCCAGCAGCTTGGTAGCTGGGGCCAACGTCCTGACTTTC
j_gene: TRBJ1-1; d_gene: TRBD1; abundance: many; v_gene: TRBV6-5; CDR3aa: CASSRGTDKMNTEAFF; CDR3nt: TGTGCCAGCAGCCGGGGGACAGATAAGATGAACACTGAAGCTTTCTTT
j_gene: TRBJ1-2; d_gene: TRBD1; abundance: .; v_gene: TRBV10-3; CDR3aa: CAIREPGQGVNAF; CDR3nt: TGTGCCATCAGGGAACCGGGACAGGGGGTTAATGCCTTC
j_gene: TRBJ2-5; d_gene: .; abundance: many; v_gene: TRBV5-1; CDR3aa: CASSLAAFAETQYF; CDR3nt: TGCGCCAGCAGCTTGGCTGCGTTTGCCGAGACCCAGTACTTC
j_gene: TRBJ1-4; d_gene: .; abundance: many; v_gene: TRBV20-1; CDR3aa: CSASDLPGRANEKLFF; CDR3nt: TGCAGTGCTAGCGACCTTCCAGGGCGGGCTAATGAAAAACTGTTTTTT
j_gene: TRBJ2-2; d_gene: TRBD1; abundance: many; v_gene: TRBV5-1; CDR3aa: CASSLEGTAYTGELFF; CDR3nt: TGCGCCAGCAGCTTGGAAGGGACAGCCTACACCGGGGAGCTGTTTTTT
j_gene: TRBJ1-1; d_gene: TRBD1; abundance: many; v_gene: TRBV12-3/TRBV12-4; CDR3aa: CASSLVAGGRAEAFF; CDR3nt: TGTGCCAGCAGTTTAGTGGCAGGGGGCAGGGCTGAAGCTTTCTTT
j_gene: TRBJ1-1; d_gene: .; abundance: many; v_gene: TRBV28; CDR3aa: CASSQRGHWNTEAFF; CDR3nt: TGTGCCAGCAGTCAGCGGGGACATTGGAACACTGAAGCTTTCTTT
j_gene: TRBJ2-7; d_gene: .; abundance: .; v_gene: TRBV5-6; CDR3aa: CASSTPGTGAYEQYF; CDR3nt: TGTGCCAGCAGCACCCCCGGGACCGGAGCCTACGAGCAGTACTTC
j_gene: TRBJ1-1; d_gene: .; abundance: many; v_gene: TRBV18; CDR3aa: CASSPGLDTEAFF; CDR3nt: TGTGCCAGCTCACCGGGGCTCGACACTGAAGCTTTCTTT
j_gene: TRBJ2-7; d_gene: .; abundance: .; v_gene: TRBV5-1; CDR3aa: CASSHGRLEIVEQYF; CDR3nt: TGCGCCAGCAGCCACGGACGGCTGGAGATCGTCGAGCAGTACTTC
j_gene: TRBJ2-3; d_gene: TRBD2; abundance: many; v_gene: TRBV20-1; CDR3aa: CSAGIAGGFITDTQYF; CDR3nt: TGCAGTGCTGGGATAGCGGGAGGGTTTATTACAGATACGCAGTATTTT
j_gene: TRBJ2-1; d_gene: TRBD2; abundance: many; v_gene: TRBV20-1; CDR3aa: CSARVSSGSPGYNEQFF; CDR3nt: TGCAGTGCTAGAGTGTCTAGCGGGAGCCCCGGGTACAATGAGCAGTTCTTC
j_gene: TRBJ2-3; d_gene: .; abundance: many; v_gene: TRBV3-1; CDR3aa: CASSPTGSSTDTQYF; CDR3nt: TGTGCCAGCAGCCCAACGGGATCTAGCACAGATACGCAGTATTTT
j_gene: TRBJ1-4; d_gene: .; abundance: many; v_gene: TRBV11-2; CDR3aa: CASSLTGATNEKLFF; CDR3nt: TGTGCCAGCAGCTTGACAGGAGCAACTAATGAAAAACTGTTTTTT
j_gene: TRBJ2-6; d_gene: .; abundance: many; v_gene: TRBV6-5; CDR3aa: CASSYRRGAGANVLTF; CDR3nt: TGTGCCAGCAGTTATCGGCGCGGGGCCGGGGCCAACGTCCTGACTTTC
j_gene: TRBJ2-3; d_gene: .; abundance: .; v_gene: TRBV10-3; CDR3aa: CAISGGLGDTQYF; CDR3nt: TGTGCCATCAGTGGAGGGCTCGGGGATACGCAGTATTTT
j_gene: TRBJ2-1; d_gene: TRBD1; abundance: many; v_gene: TRBV6-5; CDR3aa: CASSYNRGKWFF; CDR3nt: TGTGCCAGCAGTTATAACAGGGGGAAGTGGTTCTTC
j_gene: TRBJ1-1; d_gene: .; abundance: many; v_gene: TRBV5-1; CDR3aa: CASSLTAYLNTEAFF; CDR3nt: TGCGCCAGCAGCTTGACAGCCTACTTGAACACTGAAGCTTTCTTT
j_gene: TRBJ1-5; d_gene: TRBD1; abundance: many; v_gene: TRBV5-1; CDR3aa: CASSFTGGSQPQHF; CDR3nt: TGCGCCAGCAGCTTCACAGGGGGGAGCCAGCCCCAGCATTTT
j_gene: TRBJ2-2; d_gene: .; abundance: many; v_gene: TRBV9; CDR3aa: CASSVFAGSNTGELFF; CDR3nt: TGTGCCAGCAGCGTATTTGCCGGGTCGAACACCGGGGAGCTGTTTTTT
j_gene: TRBJ2-5; d_gene: .; abundance: many; v_gene: TRBV20-1; CDR3aa: CSATLQETQYF; CDR3nt: TGCAGTGCCACGCTCCAAGAGACCCAGTACTTC
j_gene: TRBJ2-2; d_gene: .; abundance: many; v_gene: TRBV28; CDR3aa: CASSSQGSLFF; CDR3nt: TGTGCCAGCAGTTCACAGGGATCGCTGTTTTTT
j_gene: TRBJ2-1; d_gene: .; abundance: few; v_gene: TRBV19; CDR3aa: CASSMASRGGEQFF; CDR3nt: TGTGCCAGTAGTATGGCGTCCCGGGGAGGTGAGCAGTTCTTC
j_gene: TRBJ2-1; d_gene: TRBD2; abundance: many; v_gene: TRBV6-2/TRBV6-3; CDR3aa: CATILAGGPGDEQFF; CDR3nt: TGTGCCACTATACTAGCGGGAGGGCCGGGCGATGAGCAGTTCTTC
j_gene: TRBJ2-1; d_gene: TRBD1; abundance: .; v_gene: TRBV5-1; CDR3aa: CASSLGQGQNEQFF; CDR3nt: TGCGCCAGCAGTCTCGGACAGGGACAGAATGAGCAGTTCTTC
j_gene: TRBJ1-5; d_gene: .; abundance: many; v_gene: TRBV20-1; CDR3aa: CSASIGGINQPQHF; CDR3nt: TGCAGTGCTAGTATTGGGGGAATCAATCAGCCCCAGCATTTT
j_gene: TRBJ2-1; d_gene: TRBD2; abundance: many; v_gene: TRBV6-2/TRBV6-3; CDR3aa: CASSWVAGGLGEQFF; CDR3nt: TGTGCCAGCAGTTGGGTAGCGGGAGGGCTCGGTGAGCAGTTCTTC
j_gene: TRBJ2-2; d_gene: TRBD2; abundance: many; v_gene: TRBV7-2; CDR3aa: CASSPPSGTTNTGELFF; CDR3nt: TGTGCCAGCAGCCCCCCTAGCGGAACCACTAACACCGGGGAGCTGTTTTTT
j_gene: TRBJ1-6; d_gene: .; abundance: many; v_gene: TRBV20-1; CDR3aa: CSARGTVDNSPLHF; CDR3nt: TGCAGTGCTAGAGGGACGGTGGACAATTCACCCCTCCACTTT
j_gene: TRBJ2-3; d_gene: .; abundance: many; v_gene: TRBV6-5; CDR3aa: CASNYRGALTDTQYF; CDR3nt: TGTGCCAGCAATTATAGGGGAGCGTTAACAGATACGCAGTATTTT
j_gene: TRBJ2-3; d_gene: .; abundance: .; v_gene: TRBV6-1; CDR3aa: CASREVRPRTDTQYF; CDR3nt: TGTGCCAGCAGAGAGGTTCGCCCCCGGACAGATACGCAGTATTTT
j_gene: TRBJ1-2; d_gene: .; abundance: many; v_gene: TRBV6-1; CDR3aa: CASSVEQNYGYTF; CDR3nt: TGTGCCAGCAGTGTAGAACAGAACTATGGCTACACCTTC
j_gene: TRBJ1-4; d_gene: .; abundance: many; v_gene: TRBV5-1; CDR3aa: CASSLEWGYNEKLFF; CDR3nt: TGCGCCAGCAGCTTGGAGTGGGGGTATAATGAAAAACTGTTTTTT
j_gene: TRBJ2-5; d_gene: .; abundance: .; v_gene: TRBV6-6; CDR3aa: CASSYVGETQYF; CDR3nt: TGTGCCAGCAGTTACGTCGGGGAGACCCAGTACTTC
j_gene: TRBJ1-2; d_gene: TRBD1; abundance: medium-sized; v_gene: TRBV4-2; CDR3aa: CASSLGTGNYTF; CDR3nt: TGTGCCAGCAGCTTAGGGACAGGCAACTACACCTTC
j_gene: TRBJ2-3; d_gene: .; abundance: many; v_gene: TRBV11-2; CDR3aa: CASSLFGASRPDTQYF; CDR3nt: TGTGCCAGCAGCTTATTTGGGGCATCCAGACCAGATACGCAGTATTTT
j_gene: TRBJ2-1; d_gene: .; abundance: many; v_gene: TRBV6-6; CDR3aa: CASSQLGFSSDNEQFF; CDR3nt: TGTGCCAGCAGTCAGCTAGGCTTTTCCTCGGACAATGAGCAGTTCTTC
j_gene: TRBJ1-1; d_gene: .; abundance: .; v_gene: TRBV11-2; CDR3aa: CASSLDRISEAFF; CDR3nt: TGTGCCAGCAGCTTAGATCGGATAAGTGAAGCTTTCTTT
j_gene: TRBJ2-1; d_gene: .; abundance: many; v_gene: TRBV5-1; CDR3aa: CASSLASWNEQFF; CDR3nt: TGCGCCAGCAGCTTGGCCTCGTGGAATGAGCAGTTCTTC
j_gene: TRBJ2-5; d_gene: TRBD1; abundance: many; v_gene: TRBV20-1; CDR3aa: CSARGQGSETQYF; CDR3nt: TGCAGTGCTAGAGGACAGGGGTCCGAGACCCAGTACTTC
j_gene: TRBJ2-3; d_gene: .; abundance: many; v_gene: TRBV6-5; CDR3aa: CASRRDLSSTTKQDTQYF; CDR3nt: TGTGCCAGCAGAAGGGACTTATCTTCAACGACCAAACAGGATACGCAGTATTTT
j_gene: TRBJ2-1; d_gene: TRBD2; abundance: many; v_gene: TRBV7-2; CDR3aa: CASSSTSGRAYNEQFF; CDR3nt: TGTGCCAGCAGCTCGACTAGCGGGAGGGCCTACAATGAGCAGTTCTTC
j_gene: TRBJ2-7; d_gene: TRBD2; abundance: .; v_gene: TRBV20-1; CDR3aa: CSASVAGGPSYEQYF; CDR3nt: TGCAGTGCCAGCGTAGCGGGGGGACCCTCCTACGAGCAGTACTTC
j_gene: TRBJ1-3; d_gene: .; abundance: many; v_gene: TRBV10-3; CDR3aa: CAISGTSLSGNTIYF; CDR3nt: TGTGCCATCAGTGGGACCTCACTATCTGGAAACACCATATATTTT
j_gene: TRBJ1-1; d_gene: .; abundance: many; v_gene: TRBV9; CDR3aa: CASSTRGGGNTEAFF; CDR3nt: TGTGCCAGCAGCACCCGGGGGGGGGGTAACACTGAAGCTTTCTTT
j_gene: TRBJ1-1; d_gene: TRBD1; abundance: many; v_gene: TRBV12-3/TRBV12-4; CDR3aa: CASSLQTGPMNTEAFF; CDR3nt: TGTGCCAGCAGTCTACAGACAGGGCCAATGAACACTGAAGCTTTCTTT
j_gene: TRBJ2-1; d_gene: .; abundance: many; v_gene: TRBV7-6; CDR3aa: CASSPTGLGYNEQFF; CDR3nt: TGTGCCAGCAGCCCAACGGGGCTCGGCTACAATGAGCAGTTCTTC
j_gene: TRBJ1-6; d_gene: .; abundance: many; v_gene: TRBV11-2; CDR3aa: CASSFQNSPLHF; CDR3nt: TGTGCCAGCAGCTTCCAGAATTCACCCCTCCACTTT